The 2 T cell receptor beta chains below were found in one sample sequenced in a study of esophageal squamous cell carcinoma under preoperative chemotherapy. MiXCR, run by TCRdb on the PCR reads, gives a single entry per CDR3 protein. Among just over 30,000 distinct CDR3 sequences listed, 45% to 55% were seen once. Time point: before preoperative PTX-NDP chemotherapy. The specimen was collected from a patient given preoperative chemotherapy. These receptors were taken from a human donor with esophageal squamous cell carcinoma. The donor label of this sample is uncertain.

This clonotype was seen repeatedly, ten times or more. The chain joins TRBV12-3 or TRBV12-4 to TRBJ2-5, with D perhaps matching TRBD1 (7 bases). V was shortened by 6 bases and J by 2 bases, with 16 bases between the two germline ends. CDR3 length: 15 amino acids. In nucleotides, the CDR3 is TGTGCCAGCAGCCCTAAGGGGGCGGGGCAAGAGACCCAGTACTTC. As protein: CASSPKGAGQETQYF.

This clonotype came up a few times. The CDR3 here is CASTSVAGRYEQYF. The CDR3 DNA reads as TGTGCCAGCACGTCCGTAGCGGGACGATACGAGCAGTACTTC. V usage is TRBV7-2 and J usage is TRBJ2-1, with 8 bases that match TRBD2. The end of the DNA fits TRBJ2-7 better, so the J call may be wrong. CDR3 size: 14 residues. Germline V gives CDR1 SGHTA, CDR2 FQGNSA.